The rows below give T cell receptor beta chains drawn from one sample of a study of Tregs in tolerant kidney transplant recipients. The antigens for these receptors are not known. Sequenced by immunoSEQ multiplex PCR; TCRdb stores in-frame clones only, minus some. The sample has fewer than 2,000 clones; about 72% are singletons. The specimen was CD8+ T cells from blood cultured with allogeneic cells. The receptors originated from a human donor in good health. The CDR3 runs from the conserved cysteine through the conserved F or W. The order of the fields is J gene, V gene, CDR3 protein.

>TRBJ2-1|TRBV13
CASSSGDRDYNEQFF
>TRBJ1-5|TRBV19
CASSIGYSNQPQHF
>TRBJ2-1|TRBV7-3
CASSLSAGWEQFF
>TRBJ2-1|TRBV4-1
CASSQDRTSGRVYNEQFF
>TRBJ1-1|TRBV4-3
CASSQRPGYLNTEAFF
>TRBJ2-7|TRBV2
CASSGTSENYEQYF
>TRBJ2-7|TRBV11-2
CASSLHTGNYEQYF
>TRBJ1-3|TRBV7-9
CASSYRRGQRSGNTIYF
>TRBJ1-6|TRBV19
CASSIIRGSPLHF
>TRBJ2-1|TRBV7-6
CASSLGLALPYNEQFF
>TRBJ2-7|TRBV7-6
CASSPGTGGSYEQYF
>TRBJ2-1|TRBV19
CASSVDQGGNEQFF
>TRBJ1-2|TRBV29-1
CSVAGTGEGYTF
>TRBJ2-3|TRBV15
CATSRELLSGRTDTQYF
>TRBJ2-7|TRBV6-5
CASSYGQGTYEQYF
>TRBJ2-7|TRBV5-4
CASSLAGGYPTVYEQYF
>TRBJ2-1|TRBV9
CASSPPGGRSYNEQFF
>TRBJ2-7|TRBV13
CASSLGGTGGEQYF
>TRBJ1-2|TRBV6-5
CASSYGTKAGYTF
>TRBJ2-5|TRBV12-5
CASGFSGLGETQYF
>TRBJ2-1|TRBV5-4
CASSPWGGYNEQFF
>TRBJ2-2|TRBV27
CASSPGGSGELFF
>TRBJ2-7|TRBV18
CASSPGYEQYF
>TRBJ2-7|TRBV13
CASSLEASGRGYEQYF
>TRBJ2-1|TRBV30
CAWNKWTSYNEQFF
>TRBJ2-1|TRBV27
CASSLGGQGGWNEQFF
>TRBJ1-5|TRBV2
CASSDDREGYSNQPQHF
>TRBJ2-7|TRBV13
CASGTGVYEQYF
>TRBJ2-1|TRBV27
CASSLGGTRYNEQFF
>TRBJ2-1|TRBV9
CASSVEDGVFNEQFF
>TRBJ1-2|TRBV29-1
CSVVLEGEPYNYGYTF
>TRBJ1-1|TRBV9
CASSGDSGTEAFF
>TRBJ1-2|TRBV9
CASSEPRTDTNYGYTF
>TRBJ2-1|TRBV27
CASSFQDNEQFF
>TRBJ1-2|TRBV6-6
CALGGLTYGYTF
>TRBJ2-7|TRBV5-1
CASSFSSGYEQYF
>TRBJ1-3|TRBV7-6
CASAAGQGSGNTIYF
>TRBJ2-1|TRBV6-5
CASSYSSGRAKGEQFF
>TRBJ2-7|TRBV6-5
CASRLGQGYFYEQYF
>TRBJ2-7|TRBV9
CASSEGLAGTYEQYF
>TRBJ1-5|TRBV4-1
CASSPRQGAGQPQHF
>TRBJ2-7|TRBV6-5
CASSYSQGMAYEQYF
>TRBJ1-1|TRBV27
CASSLGTGMNTEAFF
>TRBJ2-7|TRBV10-2
CASSESGLAWGEQYF
>TRBJ1-2|TRBV2
CASSPDRGGGYTF
>TRBJ2-7|TRBV10-1
CASSRDRGFPYEQYF
>TRBJ2-7|TRBV7-8
CASSDSGSSYEQYF
>TRBJ2-3|TRBV27
CASSVLGTGGIDTQYF
>TRBJ2-7|TRBV4-2
CASSQVRGREQYF
>TRBJ2-7|TRBV29-1
CSVEDPGSGYEQYF
>TRBJ2-3|TRBV13
CASSLQPGQGWPSSTDTQYF
>TRBJ2-5|TRBV2
CASSVHSPGGETQYF
>TRBJ1-1|TRBV29-1
CSVDPGVNTEAFF
>TRBJ2-1|TRBV19
CASSITSGSPEQFF